Listed here are 3 T cell receptor beta chains from one sample, sequenced in a study of cytomegalovirus exposure and HLA in healthy donors. The PCR was carried out with 60 Vbeta primers and 13 Jbeta primers. Profiled with immunoSEQ multiplex PCR; TCRdb holds only in-frame clones, not every one. The repertoire holds under 150,000 clones, with around two thirds as singletons. Material: PBMCs. The receptors derive from a middle-aged woman in good health and CMV-seronegative.

The chain employs TRBV27 and TRBJ2-2; D perhaps matches TRBD2 (6 bases). V lost 5 bases and J 0 bases, leaving 10 bases between the germline ends. Germline V gene lookup returns CDR1 MNHEY and CDR2 SMNVEV (reference sequence). The CDR3 covers 15 residues. The CDR3 coding sequence is TGTGCCAGCAGTCAACTAGCCACGAACACCGGGGAGCTGTTTTTT. Translated: CASSQLATNTGELFF.

This clone was observed a handful of times. This rearrangement joins TRBV7-3 to TRBJ1-1; D uncertain. The germline V gene encodes CDR1 SGHTA and CDR2 FQGTGA. The CDR3 sequence is 14 residues long. Trimming removed 2 bases at V and 6 bases at J, with 13 bases between. Here the CDR3 DNA reads TGTGCCAGCAGCTTAGGTGTGGGGAGGGCTGAAGCTTTCTTT. This translates into CASSLGVGRAEAFF.

The V and J genes are TRBV6-1 and TRBJ1-2; TRBD1 is a possible D gene (6 bases). CDR3 size: 14 residues. Deletions cut 5 bases from V and 2 bases from J, with 12 bases between. The germline V gene has CDR1 MNHNS and CDR2 SASEGT. The CDR3 coding sequence is TGTGCCAGCAGTCCTGGACAGTCGAACTATGGCTACACCTTC. Translation: CASSPGQSNYGYTF.